A selection of T cell receptor beta chains follows, all from one sample in a study of blood T cell repertoires in COVID-19. The method was immunoSEQ multiplex PCR; TCRdb's version includes in-frame clones alone and lacks a portion of them. The sample yields roughly 190,000 clones, 65% to 80% seen once. The material sequenced was peripheral blood. These receptors all come from a woman aged 50 to 65 with acute or convalescent COVID-19. Each CDR3 is given with its conserved first and last residue. A D gene is named only where the DNA matches it firmly. The listing skips clone size in some rows; elsewhere it reads once, few, many or a size class.

length: 14; J: TRBJ2-1; size: .; V: TRBV10-3; D: .; DNA: TGTGCCATCAGTGAGGGCGGATCCTACAATGAGCAGTTCTTC; CDR3: CAISEGGSYNEQFF
length: 15; J: TRBJ2-5; size: .; V: TRBV4-3; D: .; DNA: TGCGCCAGCAGCCAGGAAAGGGGACTCGTGGAGACCCAGTACTTC; CDR3: CASSQERGLVETQYF
length: 15; J: TRBJ2-7; size: once; V: TRBV24-1; D: TRBD1; DNA: TGTGCCACCAGTGATCCCCGACAGGGTTCTTACGAGCAGTACTTC; CDR3: CATSDPRQGSYEQYF
length: 15; J: TRBJ2-7; size: .; V: TRBV27; D: TRBD1; DNA: TGTGCCAGCAGTTTACTCGGGACAGGGGTCTACGAGCAGTACTTC; CDR3: CASSLLGTGVYEQYF
length: 15; J: TRBJ2-1; size: .; V: TRBV27; D: TRBD2; DNA: TGTGCCAGCAGTCCCAGACTAGCGGGATACAATGAGCAGTTCTTC; CDR3: CASSPRLAGYNEQFF
length: 15; J: TRBJ2-1; size: .; V: TRBV29-1; D: TRBD2; DNA: TGCAGCGTTGAAGGGGGGACTAGCCGGAACAATGAGCAGTTCTTC; CDR3: CSVEGGTSRNNEQFF
length: 15; J: TRBJ2-7; size: few; V: TRBV3-1/TRBV3-2; D: TRBD2; DNA: TGTGCCAGCAGCCAGGACCTAGCGGGAGTCTACGAGCAGTACTTC; CDR3: CASSQDLAGVYEQYF
length: 15; J: TRBJ2-1; size: .; V: TRBV6-5; D: .; DNA: TGTGCCAGCAGTTACTTCCTATCGTCCTACAATGAGCAGTTCTTC; CDR3: CASSYFLSSYNEQFF
length: 14; J: TRBJ2-5; size: .; V: TRBV6-5; D: .; DNA: TGTGCCAGCAGTTATAGTGGAGCTCAAGAGACCCAGTACTTC; CDR3: CASSYSGAQETQYF
length: 18; J: TRBJ2-1; size: .; V: TRBV7-2; D: TRBD2; DNA: TGTGCCAGCAGCTCCGTGACTAGCGGGAGGGGTTTCTACAATGAGCAGTTCTTC; CDR3: CASSSVTSGRGFYNEQFF
length: 14; J: TRBJ1-6; size: once; V: TRBV10-3; D: .; DNA: TGTGCCATCAGTGAGTCGACTCGTAATTCACCCCTCCACTTT; CDR3: CAISESTRNSPLHF
length: 16; J: TRBJ1-4; size: .; V: TRBV5-5; D: .; DNA: TGTGCCAGCAGCTTGGAAGCCCCGGGGGGGAATGAAAAACTGTTTTTT; CDR3: CASSLEAPGGNEKLFF
length: 16; J: TRBJ2-1; size: few; V: TRBV5-4; D: TRBD2; DNA: TGTGCCAGCAGTCCTAAAGCGGGGGGGCATTGGGATGAGCAGTTCTTC; CDR3: CASSPKAGGHWDEQFF
length: 18; J: TRBJ2-6; size: .; V: TRBV15; D: TRBD1; DNA: TGTGCCACCAGCACCAGACCCCCAGGGGGCTCTGGGGCCAACGTCCTGACTTTC; CDR3: CATSTRPPGGSGANVLTF
length: 15; J: TRBJ1-6; size: few; V: TRBV9; D: TRBD1; DNA: TGTGCCAGCAGCGTAGGGACAGGGGGCCATTCACCCCTCCACTTT; CDR3: CASSVGTGGHSPLHF
length: 15; J: TRBJ1-1; size: .; V: TRBV19; D: TRBD1; DNA: TGTGCCAGTGCCCCGGGACAGGGATCGAACACTGAAGCTTTCTTT; CDR3: CASAPGQGSNTEAFF
length: 13; J: TRBJ1-6; size: few; V: TRBV6-5; D: .; DNA: TGTGCCAGCAGGGCAGGGTCCCATCGGGCCCTCCACTTT; CDR3: CASRAGSHRALHF
length: 15; J: TRBJ2-1; size: .; V: TRBV7-8; D: TRBD1; DNA: TGTGCCAGCAGCCCGAGGACCGGGACAGGGTATGAGCAGTTCTTC; CDR3: CASSPRTGTGYEQFF
length: 15; J: TRBJ2-7; size: .; V: TRBV10-1; D: TRBD2; DNA: TGCGCCAGCAGTGAGGCAGGGACTAGCGGGGACGAGCAGTACTTC; CDR3: CASSEAGTSGDEQYF
length: 13; J: TRBJ1-2; size: .; V: TRBV3-1/TRBV3-2; D: .; DNA: TGTGCCAGCTGGGGGGGGTCTGGCTATGGCTACACCTTC; CDR3: CASWGGSGYGYTF
length: 16; J: TRBJ1-1; size: .; V: TRBV5-6; D: .; DNA: TGTGCCAGCAGCTTCGGACCGGGGCGGGGGAACACTGAAGCTTTCTTT; CDR3: CASSFGPGRGNTEAFF
length: 15; J: TRBJ2-7; size: .; V: TRBV19; D: TRBD2; DNA: TGTGCCAGTAGTCCCCGGGGTAGCGGGAATCTCGAGCAGTACTTC; CDR3: CASSPRGSGNLEQYF
length: 14; J: TRBJ2-7; size: few; V: TRBV27; D: .; DNA: TGTGCCAGCAGTTTATCGGGGGCCTTCTACGAGCAGTACTTC; CDR3: CASSLSGAFYEQYF
length: 14; J: TRBJ2-2; size: .; V: TRBV9; D: .; DNA: TGTGCCAGCAGCGTACAGGGTGATACCGGGGAGCTGTTTTTT; CDR3: CASSVQGDTGELFF
length: 15; J: TRBJ2-3; size: .; V: TRBV30; D: .; DNA: TGTGCCTGGAGTGTGAATGGCGGGGGCACAGATACGCAGTATTTT; CDR3: CAWSVNGGGTDTQYF
length: 17; J: TRBJ2-1; size: .; V: TRBV5-4; D: TRBD2; DNA: TGTGCCAGCAGCTTGGCTGGTTGGGTAGCGGGAGACAATGAGCAGTTCTTC; CDR3: CASSLAGWVAGDNEQFF
length: 12; J: TRBJ2-4; size: .; V: TRBV19; D: .; DNA: TGTGCCACCCGCGGGGAGAAAAACATTCAGTACTTC; CDR3: CATRGEKNIQYF
length: 14; J: TRBJ1-2; size: .; V: TRBV3-1/TRBV3-2; D: .; DNA: TGTGCCAGCAGCCAAGACCAGAACGCGGGGGGCTACACCTTC; CDR3: CASSQDQNAGGYTF
length: 16; J: TRBJ2-7; size: .; V: TRBV6-5; D: .; DNA: TGTGCCAGCAGTTACTCTTCAAGCCCTCCTACGGTGGAGCAGTACTTC; CDR3: CASSYSSSPPTVEQYF